This T cell receptor (beta chain) came from a study of blood T cell repertoires in COVID-19 (dated by TCRdb to 2019 to 2021). Looking at the study overall: Collaborator samples came from the United States, Italy and Spain and covered acute and convalescent phases of COVID-19. The dataset comprised deeply sampled blood TCRbeta repertoires from subjects exposed to, actively infected with, or recovered from COVID-19. A freely available public database, intended as a resource for researchers studying the immune response to SARS-CoV-2, is where the repertoires were released. Where available, HLA class I and class II types were obtained from metadata supplied by the sample provider rather than from assay-based typing. The samples were drawn from two sources: the first 160 participants of the ongoing ImmuneRACE study, and 950 to 1,500 subjects contributed by 6 global collaborators. The material from the prospective study consisted of cDNA or gDNA derived from T cells, B-cell-depleted T cells, or PBMCs. A de-identified subject ID, COVID-19 status, age in years and sex were almost always included in the sample metadata. Study-wide findings and limitations: How much clinical and demographic metadata was included differed by source and by participant, and the metadata was provided uncurated.

The immunoSEQ Assay, a bias-controlled multiplex PCR, was used to amplify TCRbeta CDR3 regions from genomic DNA. The authors' analysis ran thus. Nucleated cell counts per sample were estimated from amplification of reference gene primers within the assay. To quantify the absolute abundance of each unique TCRbeta CDR3 rearrangement, sequence reads were collapsed and filtered. Productive Simpson clonality was computed per sample as the square root of Simpson's diversity index over productive rearrangements. What TCRdb holds here is the immuneACCESS table cut down to in-frame rearrangements. Part of the clones is not present; checked against another copy, under half of the missing clones reflect an unresolved V gene, and the others are unexplained. For V, J and clone size, that table is used; D and trimming come from the DNA. In this sample the table shows around 250,000 clones, around four fifths of which occur a single time. The ten largest make up 4.5% to 6.5% of the sample.

Notes on this clone: No cognate antigen has been identified for it. Nothing much larger sits one base from this clone, and base qualities are not available.

Collaborating institutions collected whole blood in K2EDTA tubes following their own protocols. For TCRbeta analysis, collaborators shipped samples in one of three forms: frozen whole blood, isolated PBMCs, or DNA extracted from either of those sample types. The TCR sequence derives from an elderly man with acute or convalescent COVID-19. Material: peripheral blood.

This receptor has the CDR3 CASSPVKPGELFF. The DNA is as follows: TGCGCCAGCAGCCCAGTGAAACCCGGGGAGCTGTTTTTT. The chain is made from TRBV5-1 and TRBJ2-2; there is no confident call for the D gene. V is reduced by 4 bases and J by 6 bases, leaving a spacing of 10 bases between them. Reading the germline V gene gives CDR1 SGHRS and CDR2 YFSETQ. From its cysteine to its phenylalanine, the CDR3 spans 13 amino acids. Of all the DNA, just the CDR3 is kept, 39 bases in frame from base 1.